Listed below are T cell receptor beta chains from one sample, sequenced in a study of response to subunit inactivated influenza vaccine. TCRdb analysed the RT-PCR reads with MiXCR anew, one entry per CDR3 protein. The sample holds more than 400,000 distinct CDR3 sequences, 9.5% to 12% seen once. This sample comprised PBMCs from blood, obtained more than 35 days after vaccination. The receptors originated from a middle-aged man who received an inactivated influenza vaccine. Each CDR3 is given with its conserved first and last residue. The D gene is left open where the match is weak. Part of the rows lack a size; the others show once, few, many or a class for expanded clones.

j_call v_call clone_size d_call cdr3_nt cdr3_aa
TRBJ2-1 TRBV9 many - TGTGCCAGCAGCGTAGACGGTAGCGGAATCTACAATGAGCAGTTCTTC CASSVDGSGIYNEQFF
TRBJ2-3 TRBV4-2 few - TGTGCCAGCAGCCGGGCTATCAGGGGCACAGATACGCAGTATTTT CASSRAIRGTDTQYF
TRBJ2-3 TRBV18 few - TGTGCCAGCTCACCAGCCGGACAGATCTCTAGCACAGATACGCAGTATTTT CASSPAGQISSTDTQYF
TRBJ1-5 TRBV7-6 many - TGTGCCAACCGGGCCACCCCTCGTAGCAATCAGCCCCAGCATTTT CANRATPRSNQPQHF
TRBJ2-3 TRBV20-1 once TRBD1 TGCAGTGCTACGGTGGGACAGGTTCCAGATACGCAGTATTTT CSATVGQVPDTQYF
TRBJ2-5 TRBV4-2 many - TGTGCCAGCAGCCAAGATGGACTACCTGAACAGACCCAGTACTTC CASSQDGLPEQTQYF
TRBJ2-3 TRBV4-3 - - TGCGCCAGCAGCCAAGATTACGATTTCCGCACAGATACGCAGTATTTT CASSQDYDFRTDTQYF
TRBJ2-5 TRBV18 few TRBD1 TGTGCCAGCTCACCGGGACAGGGAAAGGGGTACCAAGAGACCCAGTACTTC CASSPGQGKGYQETQYF
TRBJ2-1 TRBV6-2/TRBV6-3 many - TGTGCCAGCAGTAACCCGACACACAATGAGCAGTTCTTC CASSNPTHNEQFF
TRBJ2-1 TRBV30 - - TGTGCCTGGACAAGGGGGGGGACGGAGATCTCCTACAATGAGCAGTTCTTC CAWTRGGTEISYNEQFF
TRBJ2-7 TRBV5-1 many - TGCGCCAGCGGGACCATGGGCAACTACGAGCAGTACTTC CASGTMGNYEQYF
TRBJ1-1 TRBV5-1 - - TGCGCCAGCAGCTTGGACAGCCGGGGGACTGAAGCTTTCTTT CASSLDSRGTEAFF
TRBJ2-1 TRBV12-5 few TRBD2 TGTGCTAGTGGAAATACCGGGACTAGCGGGGGGGCTAGCTCCTACAATGAGCAGTTCTTC CASGNTGTSGGASSYNEQFF
TRBJ2-2 TRBV20-1 many - TGCAGTGCTAGAGTACCGGGCACCGGGGAGCTGTTTTTT CSARVPGTGELFF
TRBJ2-1 TRBV27 - - TGTGCCAGCAGTTTATTTTCGCGGGCCGGATACAATGAGCAGTTCTTC CASSLFSRAGYNEQFF
TRBJ1-1 TRBV14 - - TGTGCCAGCTCGTACAGGGCGAACACTGAAGCTTTCTTT CASSYRANTEAFF
TRBJ2-5 TRBV7-2 few TRBD2 TGTGCCAGCAGAGTTGGACTAGCGGAGGCGACCCAGTACTTC CASRVGLAEATQYF
TRBJ2-3 TRBV28 many - TGTGCCAGCAGTTTAAACGGGCAGCCCACAGATACGCAGTATTTT CASSLNGQPTDTQYF
TRBJ2-1 TRBV6-5 - TRBD1 TGTGCCAGCAGTTACCCTGGACAGGGGGCTCACAATGAGCAGTTCTTC CASSYPGQGAHNEQFF
TRBJ2-7 TRBV5-6 - TRBD2 TGTGCCAGCAGCCGGGGGGGCAGGGGCCACGAGCAGTACTTC CASSRGGRGHEQYF
TRBJ2-7 TRBV7-9 - TRBD1 TGTGCCAGCAGCTCGCCGGGACAGGGGGCCGTCAACGAGCAGTACTTC CASSSPGQGAVNEQYF
TRBJ2-1 TRBV7-9 - - TGTGCCAGCAGCTTCGACTATGAGCAGTTCTTC CASSFDYEQFF
TRBJ2-7 TRBV28 few TRBD1 TGTGCCAGCAGTTATCCACACAGGGGGACCACCTACGAGCAGTACTTC CASSYPHRGTTYEQYF
TRBJ2-7 TRBV4-1 - - TGCGCCAGCAGCCAATTTGACAGGCCTAGCTCCTACGAGCAGTACTTC CASSQFDRPSSYEQYF
TRBJ2-5 TRBV5-1 - - TGCGCCAGCTCACCGTGGGGGGAATCCCCAGAGACCCAGTACTTC CASSPWGESPETQYF
TRBJ2-7 TRBV4-3 - - TGCGCCAGCAGCCAGGGGCCCTACGGCGCCTACGAGCAGTACTTC CASSQGPYGAYEQYF
TRBJ2-1 TRBV5-1 many TRBD2 TGCGCCAGCAGCCTAACTAGCGGGAACACCTGGAGGTACAATGAGCAGTTCTTC CASSLTSGNTWRYNEQFF
TRBJ2-7 TRBV25-1 many TRBD2 TGTGCCAGCGCAAGAGCGGGATCTGAGCAGTACTTC CASARAGSEQYF
TRBJ1-1 TRBV6-2/TRBV6-3 few TRBD1 TGTGCCAGCAGGAGACAGGGCGGCTTCGCTGAAGCTTTCTTT CASRRQGGFAEAFF
TRBJ2-1 TRBV4-1 - TRBD2 TGCGCCAGCAGCCAAAGTAGCGGGGGGGCTAGGTATGAGCAGTTCTTC CASSQSSGGARYEQFF
TRBJ2-5 TRBV10-3 many - TGTGCCATCAGTGGAAGTGGCGAGACCCAGTACTTC CAISGSGETQYF
TRBJ1-2 TRBV5-1 many TRBD1 TGCGCCAGCAGCAAAGGACAGGGCTATGGCTACACCTTC CASSKGQGYGYTF
TRBJ1-6 TRBV12-3/TRBV12-4 - - TGTGCCAGCAGCGACCGGGGGGGAAGGTCACCCCTCCACTTT CASSDRGGRSPLHF
TRBJ2-3 TRBV15 - - TGTGCCACCAGCGGACCTTACAAGGATACGCAGTATTTT CATSGPYKDTQYF
TRBJ2-7 TRBV20-1 few TRBD1 TGCAGTGCTAGAGTCAGGGGGCGTTACGAGCAGTACTTC CSARVRGRYEQYF
TRBJ2-5 TRBV7-2 many - TGTGCCAGCAGCTTTGGAGTCGGGCGGGGCCAAGAGACCCAGTACTTC CASSFGVGRGQETQYF
TRBJ2-5 TRBV20-1 many - TGCAGTGCTAAAAAAGGGCCAAGGGGGGAGACCCAGTACTTC CSAKKGPRGETQYF